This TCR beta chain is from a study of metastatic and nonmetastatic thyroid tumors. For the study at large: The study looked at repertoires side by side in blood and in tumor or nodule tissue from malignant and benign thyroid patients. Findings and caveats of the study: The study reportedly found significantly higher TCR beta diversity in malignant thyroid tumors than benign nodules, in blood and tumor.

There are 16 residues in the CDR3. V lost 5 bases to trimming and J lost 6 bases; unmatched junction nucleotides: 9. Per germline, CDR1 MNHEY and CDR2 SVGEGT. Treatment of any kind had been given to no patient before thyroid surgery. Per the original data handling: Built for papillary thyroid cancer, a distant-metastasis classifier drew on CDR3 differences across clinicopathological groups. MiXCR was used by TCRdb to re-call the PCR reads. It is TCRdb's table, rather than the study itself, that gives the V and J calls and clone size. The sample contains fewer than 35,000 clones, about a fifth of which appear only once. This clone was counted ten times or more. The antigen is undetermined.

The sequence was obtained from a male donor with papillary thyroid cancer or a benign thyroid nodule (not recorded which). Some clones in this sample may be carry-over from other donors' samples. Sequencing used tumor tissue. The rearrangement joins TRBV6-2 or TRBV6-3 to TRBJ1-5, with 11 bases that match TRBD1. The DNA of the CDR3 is TGTGCCAGCAGTACCCGGACAGGGGGCTCCGGTCAGCCCCAGCATTTT. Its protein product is CASSTRTGGSGQPQHF.